This T cell receptor (beta chain) came from a study of T cells after yellow fever vaccination. Study details: It was SMART-Seq v4 Ultra Low Input that prepared the fractions with low cell numbers.

A 5'RACE template-switching step, the method used to make TCR cDNA, added a universal primer site and UMIs. TCRdb recomputed calls from the 5' RACE reads with MiXCR, one row per CDR3 protein. Of under 700,000 distinct CDR3 sequences in the sample, around a sixth are singletons; the top ten hold roughly a sixth. The study's findings and limits: Abundant clonotypes from the bulk population could get into FACS-sorted repertoires as contaminants. Most clones from primary vaccination resurfaced after the booster (around 97% CD4, over 85% CD8).

Note on this clonotype: Its antigen remains unidentified.

This clonotype was sampled from a man between 18 and 29 years old who received the YFV17D yellow fever vaccine. The sample was PBMCs, taken 5 to 6 days after the first yellow fever vaccination.

The CDR3 DNA is TGTGCCAGCAGCGTATGGGACTCCCGGAGCTCCTACGAGCAGTACTTC. Translation: CASSVWDSRSSYEQYF. This sequence joins TRBV7-9 and TRBJ2-7; D perhaps matches TRBD2 (6 bases). V was shortened by 5 bases and J by 0 bases, with 17 bases between the two germline ends. Germline values: CDR1 SEHNR, CDR2 FQNEAQ (reference sequence). CDR3 size: 16 residues.